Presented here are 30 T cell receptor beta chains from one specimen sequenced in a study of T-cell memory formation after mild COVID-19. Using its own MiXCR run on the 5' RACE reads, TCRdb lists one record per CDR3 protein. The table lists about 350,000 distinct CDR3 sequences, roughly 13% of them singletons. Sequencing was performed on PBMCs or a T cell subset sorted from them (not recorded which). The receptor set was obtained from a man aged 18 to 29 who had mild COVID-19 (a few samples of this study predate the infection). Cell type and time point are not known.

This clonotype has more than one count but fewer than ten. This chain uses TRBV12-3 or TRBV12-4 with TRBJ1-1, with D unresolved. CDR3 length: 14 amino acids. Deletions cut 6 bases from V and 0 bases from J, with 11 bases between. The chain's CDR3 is CASSLTYMNTEAFF. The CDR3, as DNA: TGTGCCAGCAGCCTGACATACATGAACACTGAAGCTTTCTTT.

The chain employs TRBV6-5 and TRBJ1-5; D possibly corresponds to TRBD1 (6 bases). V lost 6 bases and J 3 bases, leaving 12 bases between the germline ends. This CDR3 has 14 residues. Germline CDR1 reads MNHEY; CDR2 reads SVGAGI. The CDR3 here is CASSLGQHNQPQHF. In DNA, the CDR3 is TGTGCCAGCAGCCTTGGACAGCACAATCAGCCCCAGCATTTT.

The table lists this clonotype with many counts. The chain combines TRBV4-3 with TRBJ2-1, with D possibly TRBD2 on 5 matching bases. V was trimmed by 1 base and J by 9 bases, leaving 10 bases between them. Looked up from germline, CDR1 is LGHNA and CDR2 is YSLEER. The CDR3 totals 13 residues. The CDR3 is CASSQGRAREQFF. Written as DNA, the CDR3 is TGCGCCAGCAGCCAAGGGCGGGCACGTGAGCAGTTCTTC.

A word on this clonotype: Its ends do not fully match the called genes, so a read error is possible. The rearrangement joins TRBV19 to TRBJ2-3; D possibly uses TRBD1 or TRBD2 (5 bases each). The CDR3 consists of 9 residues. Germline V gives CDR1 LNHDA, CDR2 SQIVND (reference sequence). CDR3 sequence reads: CASTIRDPF. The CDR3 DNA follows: TGTGCCAGTACTATTCGGGACCCATTT.

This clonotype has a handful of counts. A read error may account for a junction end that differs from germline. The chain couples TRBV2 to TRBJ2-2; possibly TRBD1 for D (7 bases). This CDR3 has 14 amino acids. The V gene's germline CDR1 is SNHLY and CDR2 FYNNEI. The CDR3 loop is CASASRGALGGLFF. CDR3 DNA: TGTGCCAGCGCCTCCAGGGGGGCGCTGGGGGGGCTGTTTTTT. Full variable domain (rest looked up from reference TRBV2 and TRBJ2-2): EPEVTQTPSHQVTQMGQEVILRCVPISNHLYFYWYRQILGQKVEFLVSFYNNEISEKSEIFDDQFSVERPDGSNFTLKIRSTKLEDSAMYFCASASRGALGGLFFGEGSRLTVL.

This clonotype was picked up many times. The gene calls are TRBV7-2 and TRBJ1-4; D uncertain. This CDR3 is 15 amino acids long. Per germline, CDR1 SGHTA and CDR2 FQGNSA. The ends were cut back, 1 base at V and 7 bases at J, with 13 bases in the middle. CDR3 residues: CASSLDSYPGEKLFF. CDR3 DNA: TGTGCCAGCAGCTTAGATTCCTACCCTGGTGAAAAACTGTTTTTT.

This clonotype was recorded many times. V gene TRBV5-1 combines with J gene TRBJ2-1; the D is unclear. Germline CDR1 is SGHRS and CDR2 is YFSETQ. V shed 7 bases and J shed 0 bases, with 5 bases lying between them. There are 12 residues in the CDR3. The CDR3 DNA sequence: TGCGCCAGCTTTCTCTCCTACAATGAGCAGTTCTTC. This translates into CASFLSYNEQFF.

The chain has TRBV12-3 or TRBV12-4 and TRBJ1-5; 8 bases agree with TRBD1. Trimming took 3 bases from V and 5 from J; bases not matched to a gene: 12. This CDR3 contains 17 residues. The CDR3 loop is CASSFNRGIEKDQPQHF. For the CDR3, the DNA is TGTGCCAGCAGTTTCAACAGGGGGATCGAAAAGGATCAGCCCCAGCATTTT.

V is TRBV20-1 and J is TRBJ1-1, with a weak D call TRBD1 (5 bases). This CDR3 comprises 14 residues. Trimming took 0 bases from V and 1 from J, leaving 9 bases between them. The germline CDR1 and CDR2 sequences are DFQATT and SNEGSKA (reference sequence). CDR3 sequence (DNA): TGCAGTGCTAGAGATTATGGGGGGAACACTGAAGCTTTCTTT. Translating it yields CSARDYGGNTEAFF.

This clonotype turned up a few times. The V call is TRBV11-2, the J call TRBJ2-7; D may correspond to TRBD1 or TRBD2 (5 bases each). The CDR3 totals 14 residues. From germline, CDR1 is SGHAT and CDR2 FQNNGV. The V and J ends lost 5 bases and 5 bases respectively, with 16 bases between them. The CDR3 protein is CASSAPRGPHEQYF. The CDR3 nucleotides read TGTGCCAGCAGCGCACCCCGGGGACCCCACGAGCAGTACTTC.

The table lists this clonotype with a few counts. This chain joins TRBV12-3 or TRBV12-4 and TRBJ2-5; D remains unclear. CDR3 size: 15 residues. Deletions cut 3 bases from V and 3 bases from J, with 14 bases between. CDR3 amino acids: CASSFSPGVKETQYF. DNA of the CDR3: TGTGCCAGCAGTTTTTCTCCAGGCGTAAAAGAGACCCAGTACTTC.

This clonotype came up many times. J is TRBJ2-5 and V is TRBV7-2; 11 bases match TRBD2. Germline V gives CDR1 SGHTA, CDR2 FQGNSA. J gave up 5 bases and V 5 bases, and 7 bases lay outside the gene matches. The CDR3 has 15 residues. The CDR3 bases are TGTGCCAGCAGCGTTAGCGGGGGGGCCCGGGAGACCCAGTACTTC. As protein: CASSVSGGARETQYF.

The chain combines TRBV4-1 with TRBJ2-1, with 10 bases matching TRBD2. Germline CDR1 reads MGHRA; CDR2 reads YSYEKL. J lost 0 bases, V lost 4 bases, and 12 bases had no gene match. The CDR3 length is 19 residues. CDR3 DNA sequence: TGCGCCAGCAGCCGATACGGACTAGCGGAACATAGCTCCTACAATGAGCAGTTCTTC. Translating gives CASSRYGLAEHSSYNEQFF.

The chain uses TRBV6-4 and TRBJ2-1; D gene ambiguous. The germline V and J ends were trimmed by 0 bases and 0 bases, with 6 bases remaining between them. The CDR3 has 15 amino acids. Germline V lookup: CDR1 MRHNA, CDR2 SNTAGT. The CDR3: CASSDSASSYNEQFF. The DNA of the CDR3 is TGTGCCAGCAGTGACTCGGCCAGCTCCTACAATGAGCAGTTCTTC.

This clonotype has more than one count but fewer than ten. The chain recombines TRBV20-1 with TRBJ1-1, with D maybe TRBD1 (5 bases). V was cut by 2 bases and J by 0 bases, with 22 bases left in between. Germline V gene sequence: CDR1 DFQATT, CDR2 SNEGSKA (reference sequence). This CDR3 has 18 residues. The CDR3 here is CSARITPSGGPLNTEAFF. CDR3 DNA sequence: TGCAGTGCTAGAATTACACCGAGCGGGGGTCCCCTGAACACTGAAGCTTTCTTT.

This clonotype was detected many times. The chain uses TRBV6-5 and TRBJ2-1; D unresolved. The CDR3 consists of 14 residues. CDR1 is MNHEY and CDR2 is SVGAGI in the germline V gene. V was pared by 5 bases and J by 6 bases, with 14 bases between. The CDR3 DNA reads TGTGCCAGCAGTCGCCCGGGCCGCCTCAATGAGCAGTTCTTC. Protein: CASSRPGRLNEQFF.

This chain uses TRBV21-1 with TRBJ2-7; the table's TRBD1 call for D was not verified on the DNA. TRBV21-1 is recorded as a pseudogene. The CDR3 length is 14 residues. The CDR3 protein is CASRSGITSYEQYF. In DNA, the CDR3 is TGTGCCAGCAGATCCGGGATAACCTCCTACGAGCAGTACTTC.

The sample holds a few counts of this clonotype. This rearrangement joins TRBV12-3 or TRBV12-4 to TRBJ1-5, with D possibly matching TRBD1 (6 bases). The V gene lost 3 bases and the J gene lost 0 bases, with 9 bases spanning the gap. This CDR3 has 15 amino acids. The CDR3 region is CASSFGQYSNQPQHF. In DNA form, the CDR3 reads TGTGCCAGCAGTTTCGGACAGTATAGCAATCAGCCCCAGCATTTT.

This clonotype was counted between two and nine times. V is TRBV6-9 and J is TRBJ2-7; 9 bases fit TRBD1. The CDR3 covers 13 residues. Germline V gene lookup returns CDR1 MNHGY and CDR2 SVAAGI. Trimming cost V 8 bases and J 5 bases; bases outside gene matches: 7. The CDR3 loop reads CASHGTGMDEQYV. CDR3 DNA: TGTGCCAGCCACGGGACAGGGATGGACGAGCAGTACGTC.

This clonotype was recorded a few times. CDR3 sequence reads: CASSYSGSSPYF. The CDR3 bases are TGTGCCAGCAGTTACTCGGGCAGCTCGCCGTACTTC. The J gene is TRBJ2-7, the V gene TRBV6-5; D gene uncertain. The CDR3 is 12 residues long. Germline-derived CDR1 and CDR2 are MNHEY and SVGAGI. The ends were cut back, 0 bases at V and 12 bases at J, with 12 bases in the middle.

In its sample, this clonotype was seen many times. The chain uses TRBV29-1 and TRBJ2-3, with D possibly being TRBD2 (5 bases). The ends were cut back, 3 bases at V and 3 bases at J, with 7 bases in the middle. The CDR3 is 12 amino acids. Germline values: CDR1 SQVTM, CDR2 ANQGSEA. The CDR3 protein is CSVDEGTDTQYF. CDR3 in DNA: TGCAGCGTTGACGAGGGTACAGATACGCAGTATTTT.

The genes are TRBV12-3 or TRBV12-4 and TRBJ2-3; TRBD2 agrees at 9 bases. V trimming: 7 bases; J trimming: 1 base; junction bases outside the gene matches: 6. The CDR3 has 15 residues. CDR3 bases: TGTGCCAGCAAAGGTCCTAGCGGGGGCACAGATACGCAGTATTTT. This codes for CASKGPSGGTDTQYF.

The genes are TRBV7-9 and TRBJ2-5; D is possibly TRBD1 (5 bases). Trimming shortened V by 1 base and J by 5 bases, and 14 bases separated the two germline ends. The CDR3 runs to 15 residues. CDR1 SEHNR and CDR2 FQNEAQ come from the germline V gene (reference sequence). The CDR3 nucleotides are TGTGCCAGCAGCTTAGTAGCAGGGCTTGGCGAGACCCAGTACTTC. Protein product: CASSLVAGLGETQYF.

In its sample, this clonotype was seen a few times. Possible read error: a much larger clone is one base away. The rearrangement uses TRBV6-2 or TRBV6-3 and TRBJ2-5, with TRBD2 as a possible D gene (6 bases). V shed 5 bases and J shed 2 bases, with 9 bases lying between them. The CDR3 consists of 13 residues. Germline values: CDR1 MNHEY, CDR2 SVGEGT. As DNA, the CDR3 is TGTGCCAGCAGTGCGGGACGTCAAGAGACCCAGTACTTC. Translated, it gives CASSAGRQETQYF.

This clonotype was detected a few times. CDR3 residues: CASSEASGGYNEQFF. CDR3 DNA: TGTGCCAGCAGTGAGGCTAGCGGGGGGTACAATGAGCAGTTCTTC. The chain carries TRBV6-4 and TRBJ2-1; 11 bases are shared with TRBD2. Germline CDR1 reads MRHNA; CDR2 reads SNTAGT. The trim removed 3 bases at V and 4 bases at J, leaving 2 bases unmatched. The CDR3 has 15 residues.

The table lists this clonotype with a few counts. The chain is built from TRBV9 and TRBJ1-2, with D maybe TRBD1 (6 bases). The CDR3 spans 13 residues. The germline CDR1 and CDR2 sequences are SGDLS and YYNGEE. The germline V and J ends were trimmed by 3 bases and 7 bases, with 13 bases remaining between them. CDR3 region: CASSAGGGAGYTF. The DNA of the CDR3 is TGTGCCAGCAGCGCAGGTGGGGGCGCTGGCTACACCTTC.

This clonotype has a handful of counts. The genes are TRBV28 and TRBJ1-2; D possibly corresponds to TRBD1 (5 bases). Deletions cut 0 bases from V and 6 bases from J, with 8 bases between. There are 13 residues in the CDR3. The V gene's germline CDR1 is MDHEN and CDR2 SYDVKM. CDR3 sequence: CASSLWQGDGYTF. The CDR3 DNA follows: TGTGCCAGCAGTTTATGGCAGGGAGATGGCTACACCTTC.

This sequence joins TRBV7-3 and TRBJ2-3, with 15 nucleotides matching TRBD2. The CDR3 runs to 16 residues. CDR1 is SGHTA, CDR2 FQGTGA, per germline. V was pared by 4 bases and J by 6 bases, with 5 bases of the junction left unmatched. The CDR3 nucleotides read TGTGCCAGCAGCTCGGGACTAGCGGGGGGTCCGGATACGCAGTATTTT. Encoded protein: CASSSGLAGGPDTQYF.

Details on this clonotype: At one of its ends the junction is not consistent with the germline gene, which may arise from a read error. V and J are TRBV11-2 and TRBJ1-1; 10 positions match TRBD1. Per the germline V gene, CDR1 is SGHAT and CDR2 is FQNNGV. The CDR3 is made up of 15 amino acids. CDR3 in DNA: TGTGCCAGCAGCTTAGGGACAGGGGGTTATACTGGAGCTTTCTTT. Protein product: CASSLGTGGYTGAFF.

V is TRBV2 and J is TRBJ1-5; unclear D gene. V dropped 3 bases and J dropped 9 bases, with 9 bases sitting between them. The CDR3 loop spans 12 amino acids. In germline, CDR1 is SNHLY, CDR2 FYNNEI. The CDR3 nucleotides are TGTGCCAGCAGTGACAGATCTTGGCCCCAGCATTTT. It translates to CASSDRSWPQHF.